This T cell receptor beta chain derives from a study of blood T cell repertoires in COVID-19. Background on the study: The United States, Italy and Spain provided the acute and convalescent COVID-19 samples. Sources were T cells, B-cell-depleted T cells, or PBMCs; the material itself was cDNA or gDNA.

V was pared by 5 bases and J by 1 base, with 4 bases of the junction left unmatched. Germline V gene sequence: CDR1 SGHTA, CDR2 FQGTGA. This CDR3 has 15 amino acids. The table lists this clone with a count of one. Per the original methods: Amplification from reference gene primers served as the basis for estimated nucleated cell counts. TCRdb keeps only in-frame clones here, not all; method: immunoSEQ multiplex PCR. That table supplies the V and J calls and clone size; D and trimming were determined from the DNA. The profile shows 95,000 to 150,000 clones, about four fifths of them singletons. The sequence derives from a woman at least 80 years old with acute or convalescent COVID-19. The sample comprised peripheral blood. This sequence joins TRBV7-3 and TRBJ1-4; TRBD1 matches 7 bases. CDR3 region: CASSLSGGTNEKLFF. CDR3 coding DNA: TGTGCCAGCAGCCTCTCAGGGGGAACTAATGAAAAACTGTTTTTT. Drawing the rest from reference TRBV7-3 and TRBJ1-4, the complete variable domain is GAGVSQTPSNKVTEKGKYVELRCDPISGHTALYWYRQSLGQGPEFLIYFQGTGAADDSGLPNDRFFAVRPEGSVSTLKIQRTERGDSAVYLCASSLSGGTNEKLFFGSGTQLSVL.